A selection of T cell receptor beta chains follows, all from one sample in a study of T cells in Graves' hyperthyroidism and ophthalmopathy. TCRdb recomputed calls from the multiplex PCR reads with MiXCR, one row per CDR3 protein. The top ten hold 26% of the sample, which has approximately 480,000 distinct CDR3 sequences, more than 20% seen once. Sequences were obtained from blood. These receptors all come from a man younger than 30 with Graves' hyperthyroidism. Each CDR3 is given with its conserved first and last residue. Fields, in order: CDR3 length, J gene, D gene, V gene, clone size, CDR3 protein, CDR3 DNA. The D gene is left open where the match is weak. Clone sizes are given selectively: once, few, many, or a class where the clone is expanded.

15,TRBJ1-6,TRBD1,TRBV5-1,few,CASSLDGGGASPLHF,TGCGCCAGCAGCTTGGATGGAGGGGGCGCCTCACCCCTCCACTTT
14,TRBJ1-2,-,TRBV6-5,few,CASSYGPFNYGYTF,TGTGCCAGCAGTTATGGCCCGTTTAACTATGGCTACACCTTC
13,TRBJ1-1,-,TRBV20-1,many,CKIWYRVNTEAFF,TGCAAGATATGGTACAGGGTGAACACTGAAGCTTTCTTT
14,TRBJ1-1,-,TRBV10-3,few,CAITRGSTNTEAFF,TGTGCCATCACCAGGGGATCGACGAACACTGAAGCTTTCTTT
14,TRBJ1-1,-,TRBV19,many,CASSWPSWGTEAFF,TGTGCCAGTAGTTGGCCATCCTGGGGCACTGAAGCTTTCTTT
14,TRBJ1-2,-,TRBV12-3/TRBV12-4,many,CASSGPTGPQGGTF,TGTGCCAGCTCCGGACCGACAGGTCCGCAGGGAGGCACCTTC
13,TRBJ2-5,-,TRBV4-2,-,CASSQDVSETQYF,TGTGCCAGCAGCCAAGATGTATCGGAGACCCAGTACTTC
13,TRBJ1-2,TRBD1,TRBV5-1,many,CAGSLGTAYGYTF,TGCGCCGGCAGCCTCGGGACAGCCTATGGCTACACCTTC
15,TRBJ2-3,TRBD2,TRBV20-1,-,CSALPGGGSTDTQYF,TGCAGTGCCCTGCCTGGCGGGGGAAGCACAGATACGCAGTATTTT
16,TRBJ1-2,TRBD1,TRBV12-3/TRBV12-4,-,CASSQDRGSFRYGYTF,TGTGCCAGCAGCCAGGACAGGGGTTCTTTCCGCTATGGCTACACCTTC
13,TRBJ1-2,-,TRBV7-9,-,CASSLAGRGNNTF,TGTGCCAGCAGCTTAGCCGGCAGGGGAAACAACACCTTC
14,TRBJ2-7,TRBD2,TRBV11-3,many,CASSPDRGGTEQYF,TGTGCCAGCAGCCCCGACCGGGGAGGGACCGAGCAGTACTTC
15,TRBJ2-5,-,TRBV2,many,CASSKDRTGQETQYF,TGTGCCAGCAGTAAAGACAGGACGGGGCAAGAGACCCAGTACTTC
16,TRBJ1-4,-,TRBV28,-,CASSLGGGASFEKLFF,TGTGCCAGCAGTTTGGGGGGGGGCGCGTCTTTTGAAAAACTGTTTTTT
18,TRBJ2-1,-,TRBV6-2/TRBV6-3,-,CASSYFSFPGGYNYEQFF,TGTGCCAGCAGTTACTTTTCATTCCCTGGTGGGTACAATTATGAGCAGTTCTTC
13,TRBJ1-2,-,TRBV12-3/TRBV12-4,once,CASSFDGFYGYTF,TGTGCCAGCAGTTTCGACGGGTTTTATGGCTACACCTTC
15,TRBJ2-6,-,TRBV6-1,many,CASSDRSSGANVLTF,TGTGCCAGCAGTGATAGGAGCTCTGGGGCCAACGTCCTGACTTTC